Presented here are 27 T cell receptor beta chains from one specimen sequenced in a study of cytomegalovirus exposure and HLA in healthy donors (dated by TCRdb to about 2017). Receptor amplification or capture employed the immunoSEQ multiplex PCR assay. For the multiplex PCR, a mixture combining 60 forward primers for TCR Vbeta segments and 13 reverse primers for TCR Jbeta segments was used. As stored in TCRdb, this immuneACCESS dataset retains in-frame rearrangements with V and J assigned. A fraction of the clones does not appear; measured against another copy, unresolved V genes explain less than half of the discrepancy, and the remainder lacks a known reason. The sample contains about 160,000 clones, roughly four fifths of them found a single time. The ten biggest clones cover 2.5% to 3.5% of the sample. Specimen: PBMCs. These receptor sequences come from a woman in her forties or fifties in good health and CMV-seropositive.

The gene calls are TRBV2 and TRBJ1-5, with D perhaps matching TRBD1 (6 bases). Deletions cut 6 bases from V and 7 bases from J, with 19 bases between. Germline lookup yields CDR1 SNHLY and CDR2 FYNNEI. CDR3 size: 15 residues. CDR3 DNA sequence: TGTGCCAGCAGAGGCGTGGGGGGGGGCGGCCAGCCCCAGCATTTT. It encodes CASRGVGGGGQPQHF.

This clone was recorded a few times. The rearrangement uses TRBV6-6 and TRBJ1-4; possibly TRBD1 for D (5 bases). V was trimmed by 5 bases and J by 3 bases, leaving 13 bases between them. Germline V gene data show CDR1 as MNHNY and CDR2 as SVGAGI (reference sequence). The CDR3 spans 15 residues. CDR3 sequence reads: CASSDTWGANEKLFF. CDR3 DNA: TGTGCCAGCAGTGATACTTGGGGGGCTAATGAAAAACTGTTTTTT.

In this sample, this clone turned up once. This sequence joins TRBV2 and TRBJ2-1; 10 nucleotides match TRBD1. J gave up 7 bases and V 6 bases, and 6 bases lay outside the gene matches. The V gene's germline CDR1 is SNHLY and CDR2 FYNNEI. The CDR3 totals 14 residues. CDR3 sequence (DNA): TGTGCCAGCAGCACCGGGACAGGGGCGAATGAGCAGTTCTTC. Translation: CASSTGTGANEQFF.

This clone turned up a few times. The V call is TRBV5-4, the J call TRBJ2-3, with a weak D call TRBD1 (6 bases). Germline CDR1 SGHNT, CDR2 YYREEE (reference sequence). The V end was cut by 1 base, the J end by 1 base, with 16 bases between. This CDR3 contains 17 residues. DNA for the CDR3: TGTGCCAGCAGCTTGAAGGGACACCTCACCGGCACAGATACGCAGTATTTT. The encoded protein is CASSLKGHLTGTDTQYF.

CDR3 sequence: CASSYEGGGSPLHF. The CDR3 DNA reads as TGTGCCAGCAGTTACGAGGGTGGAGGTTCACCCCTCCACTTT. This chain links TRBV6-6 with TRBJ1-6; D gene uncertain. Trimming left V 2 bases short and J 9 bases short, with 11 bases between. The germline V gene encodes CDR1 MNHNY and CDR2 SVGAGI (reference sequence). The CDR3 loop spans 14 amino acids.

The rearrangement joins TRBV18 to TRBJ2-2, with a weak D call TRBD1 (6 bases). Germline CDR1 reads KGHSH; CDR2 reads LQKENI. V shed 4 bases and J shed 6 bases, with 18 bases lying between them. This CDR3 is 16 amino acids long. The CDR3 DNA is TGTGCCAGCTCACGGTTACCGGGACATGACTCCGGGGAGCTGTTTTTT. The encoded protein is CASSRLPGHDSGELFF.

Of note for this clone: The conserved phenylalanine or tryptophan normally closing the CDR3 is absent here, so this likely arose from a read error. CDR3 protein: CASRSPGGSAHYSPLHL. The CDR3 DNA reads TGTGCCAGCAGAAGTCCCGGGGGGTCGGCCCATTATTCACCCCTCCACCTT. The chain links TRBV11-2 to TRBJ1-6, with D perhaps matching TRBD1 (5 bases). V was trimmed by 6 bases and J by 8 bases, leaving 23 bases between them. Germline loops: CDR1 SGHAT, CDR2 FQNNGV. The CDR3 loop spans 17 amino acids.

The chain links TRBV6-1 to TRBJ1-2; possibly TRBD1 for D (5 bases). V gave up 2 bases and J gave up 3 bases, with 19 bases separating them. CDR1 MNHNS and CDR2 SASEGT come from the germline V gene. The CDR3 covers 17 residues. The CDR3 nucleotides are TGTGCCAGCAGTGAATCCCTGCGGAGTTTGGGGCACTATGGCTACACCTTC. Residues: CASSESLRSLGHYGYTF.

The chain combines TRBV5-4 with TRBJ2-2, with 7 bases lining up with TRBD1. The CDR3 length is 13 residues. The V segment lost 2 bases and the J segment 10 bases; nucleotides outside the gene matches: 5. Germline CDR1 reads SGHNT; CDR2 reads YYREEE (reference sequence). In nucleotides, the CDR3 is TGTGCCAGCAGCTTTACAGGGGAAGCGGAGCTGTTTTTT. As protein: CASSFTGEAELFF.

CDR3 residues: CASSGRQDYTDTQYF. The DNA for the CDR3 is TGTGCCAGTAGTGGGAGACAGGATTACACAGATACGCAGTATTTT. The genes are TRBV19 and TRBJ2-3; the D gene is possibly TRBD1 (6 bases). V lost 5 bases to trimming and J lost 2 bases, with 14 bases between them. This CDR3 is built from 15 residues. Germline-derived CDR1 and CDR2 are LNHDA and SQIVND (reference sequence).

The rearrangement links TRBV19 to TRBJ1-5; TRBD1 might be the D (5 bases). The CDR3 is made up of 15 amino acids. CDR1 and CDR2 from the germline V gene are LNHDA and SQIVND (reference sequence). Between the trimmed V and J ends, which lost 3 bases and 5 bases, there was a span of 14 bases. The CDR3 reads CASSMGQGLDQPQHF. The CDR3 region has the DNA TGTGCCAGTAGTATGGGGCAGGGCCTCGATCAGCCCCAGCATTTT.

This chain joins TRBV4-1 and TRBJ2-2, with TRBD2 matching 13 bases. J lost 7 bases, V lost 0 bases, and 11 bases had no gene match. The CDR3 spans 19 residues. Germline CDR1 and CDR2: MGHRA and YSYEKL. The CDR3 coding sequence is TGCGCCAGCAGCCAAGACCCCCGGGGACTAGCGGGGAGGGTCGGGGAGCTGTTTTTT. Amino acids: CASSQDPRGLAGRVGELFF.

The gene calls are TRBV7-7 and TRBJ2-2; TRBD2 aligns across 7 bases. CDR3 length: 14 residues. The trim removed 3 bases at V and 6 bases at J, leaving 4 bases unmatched. The germline V gene encodes CDR1 SSHAT and CDR2 FNYEAQ (reference sequence). CDR3: CASSFTTSSGELFF. Written as DNA, the CDR3 is TGTGCCAGCAGCTTTACGACTAGCTCCGGGGAGCTGTTTTTT.

This clone was seen a handful of times. V and J are TRBV6-1 and TRBJ2-5; 8 positions match TRBD1. With the DNA end fitting TRBJ2-7 better, the J assignment may be wrong. This CDR3 contains 14 residues. Germline V CDR1 and CDR2: MNHNS, SASEGT. The CDR3 DNA follows: TGTGCCAGCACCAGGACAGGGTACTCCTACGAGCAGTACTTC. Translation gives CASTRTGYSYEQYF.

The rearrangement joins TRBV7-9 to TRBJ1-3, with D perhaps TRBD1 (5 bases). The V end was cut by 4 bases, the J end by 7 bases, with 20 bases between. The CDR3 sequence is 16 residues long. The germline V gene encodes CDR1 SEHNR and CDR2 FQNEAQ (reference sequence). The CDR3 bases are TGTGCCAGCAGCTCCGAGGGGCAGGGAGGTTTGAACACCATATATTTT. This translates into CASSSEGQGGLNTIYF.

This rearrangement joins TRBV15 to TRBJ1-1; TRBD1 agrees at 11 bases. Germline V CDR1 and CDR2: LNHNV, YYDKDF (reference sequence). CDR3 size: 15 residues. The V and J ends lost 7 bases and 5 bases, in that order; junction bases with no gene match: 9. The CDR3 reads CATTSTGTGGTEAFF. CDR3 nucleotides: TGTGCCACCACCAGTACTGGGACAGGGGGAACTGAAGCTTTCTTT.

The rearrangement joins TRBV4-1 to TRBJ1-3; D gene uncertain. CDR1 and CDR2 from the germline V gene are MGHRA and YSYEKL. CDR3 size: 20 residues. The V gene lost 0 bases and the J gene lost 4 bases, with 25 bases spanning the gap. The DNA for the CDR3 is TGCGCCAGCAGCCAAGATAAAGGTGTGGGAGGGTATGTTTCAGGAAACACCATATATTTT. Residues: CASSQDKGVGGYVSGNTIYF.

The chain recombines TRBV10-3 with TRBJ2-1; 12 bases agree with TRBD2. Germline V lookup: CDR1 ENHRY, CDR2 SYGVKD. The CDR3 spans 17 residues. The V gene end was trimmed by 0 bases and the J gene end by 7 bases; junction bases not matched to a gene: 7. The CDR3 reads CAISESSGLAGGNEQFF. CDR3 sequence (DNA): TGTGCCATCAGTGAGTCTTCCGGGCTAGCGGGGGGGAATGAGCAGTTCTTC.

V and J are TRBV29-1 and TRBJ2-7, with TRBD1 matching 10 bases. CDR3 length: 12 residues. The ends lost 7 bases at V and 3 bases at J; junction bases unmatched: 3. Germline assignment: CDR1 SQVTM and CDR2 ANQGSEA. The CDR3 nucleotides are TGCAGCGGGGGGGACAGGGGCTACGAGCAGTACTTC. Its translation is CSGGDRGYEQYF.

This clone occurred a few times. The CDR3 region is CASSQGTTLLGTDTQYF. As DNA, the CDR3 is TGCGCCAGCAGCCAAGGGACTACCCTCCTGGGCACAGATACGCAGTATTTT. The chain recombines TRBV4-1 with TRBJ2-3; D is possibly TRBD2 (6 bases). The CDR3 is made up of 17 amino acids. Per germline, CDR1 MGHRA and CDR2 YSYEKL. With 1 base removed from V and 1 base from J, the gap between germline ends came to 15 bases.

This rearrangement joins TRBV5-1 to TRBJ2-5; possibly TRBD2 for D (5 bases). The CDR3 runs to 15 residues. Between the trimmed V and J ends, which lost 5 bases and 5 bases, there was a span of 19 bases. Germline V gives CDR1 SGHRS, CDR2 YFSETQ. The CDR3 loop reads CASRAYSTREETQYF. For the CDR3, the DNA is TGCGCCAGCAGGGCGTACTCCACAAGGGAGGAGACCCAGTACTTC.

The V and J genes are TRBV7-9 and TRBJ1-1; 7 bases map to TRBD1. The germline V gene has CDR1 SEHNR and CDR2 FQNEAQ (reference sequence). J lost 8 bases, V lost 4 bases, and 4 bases had no gene match. The CDR3 spans 12 residues. CDR3 sequence: CASSSLTGEAFF. DNA of the CDR3: TGTGCCAGCAGCTCCTTGACAGGGGAAGCTTTCTTT.

The CDR3, as DNA: TGCGCCAGCAGCATAAAGACAGGCGCGCCTAATTCACCCCTCCACTTT. It encodes CASSIKTGAPNSPLHF. The gene calls are TRBV5-1 and TRBJ1-6, with a possible D match to TRBD1 (6 bases). V lost 4 bases to trimming and J lost 6 bases, with 17 bases between them. The CDR3 loop spans 16 amino acids. CDR1 is SGHRS, CDR2 YFSETQ, per germline.

The rearrangement joins TRBV19 to TRBJ2-7; D is ambiguous. The CDR3 covers 13 residues. Germline-derived CDR1 and CDR2 are LNHDA and SQIVND (reference sequence). Deletions cut 2 bases from V and 4 bases from J, with 9 bases between. The CDR3 nucleotides read TGTGCCAGTAGTATAAAAGTTCGGTACGAGCAGTACTTC. Translating gives CASSIKVRYEQYF.

The chain couples TRBV7-9 to TRBJ2-7, with TRBD1 matching 9 bases. The CDR3 length is 14 residues. CDR1 and CDR2 from the germline V gene are SEHNR and FQNEAQ (reference sequence). Trimming removed 5 bases from V and 2 bases from J; junction bases left unmatched: 4. The chain's CDR3 is CASSPRDRAYEQYF. The CDR3 DNA sequence: TGTGCCAGCAGCCCGAGGGACAGGGCCTACGAGCAGTACTTC.

CDR3: CASSDRLRGPEKLFF. The CDR3 DNA reads TGTGCCAGCAGTGACAGGCTCAGGGGGCCTGAAAAACTGTTTTTT. V is TRBV2 and J is TRBJ1-4; 8 bases are a match to TRBD1. With 3 bases clipped from V and 7 bases from J, the junction kept 7 bases outside the gene matches. The CDR3 sequence is 15 residues long. Germline values: CDR1 SNHLY, CDR2 FYNNEI.

The chain uses TRBV7-3 and TRBJ2-5; the match to TRBD1 covers 7 bases. V trimming: 3 bases; J trimming: 3 bases; junction bases outside the gene matches: 1. CDR1 and CDR2 (germline): SGHTA, FQGTGA. CDR3 length: 13 amino acids. The CDR3 region is CASSFDREETQYF. Here the CDR3 DNA reads TGTGCCAGCAGCTTTGACAGGGAAGAGACCCAGTACTTC. The complete variable domain, with remaining parts taken from reference TRBV7-3 and TRBJ2-5, reads GAGVSQTPSNKVTEKGKYVELRCDPISGHTALYWYRQSLGQGPEFLIYFQGTGAADDSGLPNDRFFAVRPEGSVSTLKIQRTERGDSAVYLCASSFDREETQYFGPGTRLLVL.